What follows are 24 T cell receptor beta chains derived from one specimen sequenced in a study of cytomegalovirus exposure and HLA in healthy donors (dated by TCRdb to the late 2010s). The protocol used for the library was the immunoSEQ multiplex PCR assay. For the multiplex PCR, a mixture combining 60 forward primers for TCR Vbeta segments and 13 reverse primers for TCR Jbeta segments was used. Entries here come from immuneACCESS through TCRdb and include only in-frame sequences with V and J called. Some clones fail to appear in such tables; in the studies checked, an unresolved V gene covers under half of the shortfall, and the cause of the remainder is unknown. The sample has roughly 160,000 clones on record, 70% to 90% of them singletons. The leading ten clones occupy 7% of the sample. The sequenced material came from PBMCs. All receptors come from a woman aged 30 to 39 in good health and CMV-seropositive.

The chain links TRBV9 to TRBJ2-1; TRBD2 might be the D (7 bases). This CDR3 spans 15 amino acids. Germline V gives CDR1 SGDLS, CDR2 YYNGEE. Trimming took 0 bases from V and 8 from J, leaving 15 bases between them. The CDR3 reads CASSVEGGPGHEQFF. The CDR3 DNA sequence: TGTGCCAGCAGCGTAGAGGGGGGGCCTGGACATGAGCAGTTCTTC.

This sequence joins TRBV7-8 and TRBJ1-3, with 7 bases lining up with TRBD1. The CDR3 has 18 residues. Germline CDR1 is SGHVS and CDR2 is FQNEAQ. The J segment lost 0 bases and the V segment lost 5 bases, leaving 13 bases of the junction unmatched. The CDR3 nucleotides are TGTGCCAGCAGCGACCCGACAGGGCCTATCTTCTCTGGAAACACCATATATTTT. Protein product: CASSDPTGPIFSGNTIYF.

The CDR3 DNA follows: TGTGCCAGCAGCTTAGGGTCGGGGGGACTAGTGACCCAGTACTTC. Its translation: CASSLGSGGLVTQYF. The chain links TRBV7-2 to TRBJ2-5; 8 bases match TRBD2. The germline CDR1 and CDR2 sequences are SGHTA and FQGNSA. CDR3 length equals 15 residues. With V trimmed by 1 base and J by 7 bases, 8 bases remained unmatched.

The gene calls are TRBV7-9 and TRBJ2-5, with 8 bases that match TRBD2. The CDR3 length is 14 residues. Germline V gives CDR1 SEHNR, CDR2 FQNEAQ (reference sequence). Unmatched junction bases numbered 7, after V lost 5 bases and J lost 5 bases. The CDR3 loop reads CASSPGGRGETQYF. CDR3 bases: TGTGCCAGCAGCCCGGGAGGGCGCGGGGAGACCCAGTACTTC.

This chain links TRBV9 with TRBJ1-1; 12 bases map to TRBD1. The CDR3 has 14 amino acids. The ends lost 4 bases at V and 8 bases at J; junction bases unmatched: 6. The germline V gene has CDR1 SGDLS and CDR2 YYNGEE. In DNA form, the CDR3 reads TGTGCCAGCAGCCCCGGGACAGGGGGCTTCGAAGCTTTCTTT. Protein: CASSPGTGGFEAFF.

The V gene is TRBV7-2, the J gene TRBJ2-5; TRBD2 agrees at 10 bases. Trimming at V came to 0 bases and at J to 5 bases, leaving 9 bases not matched to a gene. CDR1 is SGHTA and CDR2 is FQGNSA in the germline V gene. This CDR3 contains 17 residues. The CDR3: CASSLASLAGAGETQYF. The CDR3 nucleotides are TGTGCCAGCAGCTTAGCGAGTCTAGCGGGGGCCGGGGAGACCCAGTACTTC.

The rearrangement joins TRBV27 to TRBJ1-1; perhaps TRBD1 as D (6 bases). V dropped 2 bases and J dropped 5 bases, with 9 bases sitting between them. CDR1 and CDR2 (germline): MNHEY, SMNVEV (reference sequence). The CDR3 sequence is 13 residues long. The CDR3 region is CASSLTGMTEAFF. CDR3 bases: TGTGCCAGCAGTTTAACAGGGATGACTGAAGCTTTCTTT.

This chain uses TRBV6-5 with TRBJ1-1; 9 nucleotides match TRBD1. Germline assignment: CDR1 MNHEY and CDR2 SVGAGI. V was clipped by 6 bases and J by 5 bases; unmatched bases: 7. The length of the CDR3 is 14 residues. DNA for the CDR3: TGTGCCAGCAGCCTACAGGGGGCTGATACTGAAGCTTTCTTT. Protein product: CASSLQGADTEAFF.

This chain connects TRBV19 to TRBJ1-2, with D hard to call. The CDR3 has 11 residues. Germline V lookup: CDR1 LNHDA, CDR2 SQIVND (reference sequence). With 5 bases removed from V and 5 bases from J, the gap between germline ends came to 6 bases. The CDR3 is CASSFRYGYTF. The CDR3, as DNA: TGTGCCAGTAGTTTTAGATATGGCTACACCTTC. The variable domain in full, with the rest retrieved from reference TRBV19 and TRBJ1-2, is DGGITQSPKYLFRKEGQNVTLSCEQNLNHDAMYWYRQDPGQGLRLIYYSQIVNDFQKGDIAEGYSVSREKKESFPLTVTSAQKNPTAFYLCASSFRYGYTFGSGTRLTVV.

The V gene is TRBV4-1, the J gene TRBJ1-1; possible D gene TRBD1, 5 bases. Trimming removed 7 bases from V and 1 base from J, with 22 bases in between. The CDR3 runs to 17 residues. Germline assignment: CDR1 MGHRA and CDR2 YSYEKL. CDR3 loop: CASKDFLRRGRNTEAFF. The CDR3 nucleotides are TGCGCCAGCAAAGACTTTTTACGAAGGGGTAGGAACACTGAAGCTTTCTTT.

The chain links TRBV9 to TRBJ2-3; 7 bases match TRBD2. The CDR3 covers 15 residues. The V segment lost 4 bases and the J segment 2 bases; nucleotides outside the gene matches: 7. CDR1 and CDR2 from the germline V gene are SGDLS and YYNGEE. As DNA, the CDR3 is TGTGCCAGCAGCTGGGGGGGAGTGAACACAGATACGCAGTATTTT. Amino acid sequence: CASSWGGVNTDTQYF. Full variable domain (missing parts from reference TRBV9 and TRBJ2-3): DSGVTQTPKHLITATGQRVTLRCSPRSGDLSVYWYQQSLDQGLQFLIQYYNGEERAKGNILERFSAQQFPDLHSELNLSSLELGDSALYFCASSWGGVNTDTQYFGPGTRLTVL.

This chain connects TRBV6-4 to TRBJ1-2; the D is unclear. The CDR3 runs 13 residues. Trimming took 4 bases from V and 2 from J, leaving 8 bases between them. The germline V gene encodes CDR1 MRHNA and CDR2 SNTAGT. The CDR3 coding sequence is TGTGCCAGCAGTGCTGGAGGAAACTATGGCTACACCTTC. Translated: CASSAGGNYGYTF.

The J gene is TRBJ2-5, the V gene TRBV10-3; 7 positions agree with TRBD2. Trimming removed 3 bases from V and 5 bases from J; junction bases left unmatched: 9. This CDR3 has 15 amino acids. From germline, CDR1 is ENHRY and CDR2 SYGVKD. The CDR3 nucleotides are TGTGCCATCAGTGAACTTGTGGGGGGGAAGGAGACCCAGTACTTC. This codes for CAISELVGGKETQYF.

V usage is TRBV2 and J usage is TRBJ1-3; tentative D call: TRBD1 (6 bases). Trimming shortened V by 9 bases and J by 2 bases, and 8 bases separated the two germline ends. This CDR3 spans 12 amino acids. Germline values: CDR1 SNHLY, CDR2 FYNNEI. The CDR3 DNA reads TGTGCCAGGGGGGGGCCTGGAAACACCATATATTTT. Translation gives CARGGPGNTIYF.

The chain links TRBV9 to TRBJ2-6, with no clear D. The CDR3 totals 16 residues. Germline V gene data show CDR1 as SGDLS and CDR2 as YYNGEE. V was trimmed by 0 bases and J by 2 bases, leaving 9 bases between them. The CDR3 reads CASSVGATAGANVLTF. In DNA, the CDR3 is TGTGCCAGCAGCGTAGGGGCAACCGCTGGGGCCAACGTCCTGACTTTC.

This chain joins TRBV7-2 and TRBJ2-7; D call uncertain. Germline CDR1 and CDR2: SGHTA and FQGNSA. The CDR3 contains 12 residues. V was pared by 5 bases and J by 7 bases, with 12 bases between. The CDR3: CASSPRLREQYF. CDR3 coding DNA: TGTGCCAGCAGCCCTCGGCTGAGGGAGCAGTACTTC.

In this sample, this clone turned up once. The V and J genes are TRBV9 and TRBJ1-2; D is unresolved. CDR3 length: 14 amino acids. V lost 0 bases and J lost 4, with 10 bases in between. From germline, CDR1 is SGDLS and CDR2 YYNGEE. Here the CDR3 DNA reads TGTGCCAGCAGCGTAGGGCCAGGCATCTATGGCTACACCTTC. Translated, it gives CASSVGPGIYGYTF.

The chain carries TRBV11-2 and TRBJ1-3; TRBD1 matches 8 bases. This CDR3 contains 16 residues. The V gene end was trimmed by 5 bases and the J gene end by 1 base; junction bases not matched to a gene: 7. CDR1 SGHAT and CDR2 FQNNGV come from the germline V gene. DNA of the CDR3: TGTGCCAGCAGCCCCCGGGACAGGTTTTCTGGAAACACCATATATTTT. It encodes CASSPRDRFSGNTIYF.

This clone was seen a few times. The J gene is TRBJ2-7, the V gene TRBV2; D might be TRBD1 (5 bases). Deletions cut 7 bases from V and 2 bases from J, with 6 bases between. Germline CDR1 reads SNHLY; CDR2 reads FYNNEI. CDR3 length: 11 amino acids. The CDR3 sequence: CASTDTYEQYF. The CDR3 DNA is TGTGCCAGCACGGACACCTACGAGCAGTACTTC.

The chain links TRBV10-3 to TRBJ2-2; TRBD2 is a possible D gene (6 bases). The CDR3 covers 15 residues. Trimming pared 8 bases from V and 2 bases from J, leaving 15 bases between. The germline V gene has CDR1 ENHRY and CDR2 SYGVKD. CDR3 loop: CAIGSAGLNTGELFF. DNA for the CDR3: TGTGCCATCGGCTCCGCGGGGCTCAACACCGGGGAGCTGTTTTTT.

The chain joins TRBV7-2 to TRBJ2-6; D unclear. This CDR3 region has 15 residues. From germline, CDR1 is SGHTA and CDR2 FQGNSA. V was pared by 1 base and J by 2 bases, with 6 bases between. As DNA, the CDR3 is TGTGCCAGCAGCTTAGGAGTTGCTGGGGCCAACGTCCTGACTTTC. This codes for CASSLGVAGANVLTF.

The V call is TRBV27, the J call TRBJ1-2; TRBD1 agrees at 9 bases. CDR3 size: 16 residues. CDR1 is MNHEY, CDR2 SMNVEV, per germline (reference sequence). V shed 6 bases and J 6 bases; nucleotides not matched to a gene: 14. The CDR3 here is CASSTYGGQGLHGYTF. As DNA, the CDR3 is TGTGCCAGCAGCACTTATGGGGGACAGGGACTTCATGGCTACACCTTC.

This chain uses TRBV5-5 with TRBJ1-2; TRBD1 matches at 7 bases. V dropped 4 bases and J dropped 2; count of bases not matched to a gene: 5. In germline, CDR1 is SGHKS, CDR2 YYEKEE (reference sequence). This CDR3 contains 14 residues. The CDR3: CASSVQGWNYGYTF. For the CDR3, the DNA is TGTGCCAGCAGCGTACAGGGGTGGAACTATGGCTACACCTTC.

The V and J genes are TRBV10-3 and TRBJ2-1, with 9 bases matching TRBD2. Germline assignment: CDR1 ENHRY and CDR2 SYGVKD. The CDR3 extends over 19 amino acids. J gave up 4 bases and V 3 bases, and 16 bases lay outside the gene matches. CDR3 loop: CAISDLTAPSGGQYNEQFF. CDR3 nucleotides: TGTGCCATCAGTGATCTTACGGCCCCAAGCGGGGGGCAGTACAATGAGCAGTTCTTC.